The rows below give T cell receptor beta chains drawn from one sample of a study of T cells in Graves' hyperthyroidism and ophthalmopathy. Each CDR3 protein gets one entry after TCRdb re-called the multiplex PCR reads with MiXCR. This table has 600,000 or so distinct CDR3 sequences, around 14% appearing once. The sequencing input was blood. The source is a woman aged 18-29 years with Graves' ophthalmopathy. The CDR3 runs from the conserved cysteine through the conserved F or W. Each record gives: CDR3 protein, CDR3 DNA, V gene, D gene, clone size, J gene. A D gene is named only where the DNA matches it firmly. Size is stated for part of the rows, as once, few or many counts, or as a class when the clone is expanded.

cdr3_aa: CASGPSRPYNEQFF; cdr3_nt: TGTGCTAGTGGTCCCTCTCGGCCATACAATGAGCAGTTCTTC; v_call: TRBV12-5; d_call: NA; clone_size: many; j_call: TRBJ2-1
cdr3_aa: CSAGEGLETQYF; cdr3_nt: TGCAGTGCTGGGGAGGGGTTGGAGACCCAGTACTTC; v_call: TRBV20-1; d_call: TRBD2; clone_size: few; j_call: TRBJ2-5
cdr3_aa: CASSISRAYEQYF; cdr3_nt: TGTGCCAGCAGTATCTCGAGAGCCTACGAGCAGTACTTC; v_call: TRBV6-1; d_call: NA; clone_size: NA; j_call: TRBJ2-7
cdr3_aa: CASSLGLAGSYEQYF; cdr3_nt: TGTGCCAGCAGTTTGGGACTAGCGGGATCCTACGAGCAGTACTTC; v_call: TRBV27; d_call: TRBD2; clone_size: many; j_call: TRBJ2-7
cdr3_aa: CSVVAALGTEAFF; cdr3_nt: TGCAGCGTTGTAGCAGCTCTCGGCACTGAAGCTTTCTTT; v_call: TRBV29-1; d_call: NA; clone_size: many; j_call: TRBJ1-1
cdr3_aa: CASSFRDRVYGELFF; cdr3_nt: TGTGCCAGCAGCTTCCGGGACAGGGTCTATGGGGAGCTGTTTTTT; v_call: TRBV7-8; d_call: TRBD1; clone_size: many; j_call: TRBJ2-2
cdr3_aa: CASSSGYGYGYTF; cdr3_nt: TGTGCCAGCAGTTCAGGGTATGGCTATGGCTACACCTTC; v_call: TRBV6-1; d_call: NA; clone_size: few; j_call: TRBJ1-2
cdr3_aa: CSVEDRPGANVLTF; cdr3_nt: TGCAGCGTCGAAGACAGGCCTGGGGCCAACGTCCTGACTTTC; v_call: TRBV29-1; d_call: NA; clone_size: NA; j_call: TRBJ2-6
cdr3_aa: CASRTWGGTDTQYF; cdr3_nt: TGTGCCAGCAGGACTTGGGGGGGGACAGATACGCAGTATTTT; v_call: TRBV5-4; d_call: TRBD2; clone_size: NA; j_call: TRBJ2-3
cdr3_aa: CASSLGAGAIKETQYF; cdr3_nt: TGCGCCAGCAGCTTGGGGGCAGGGGCCATCAAAGAGACCCAGTACTTC; v_call: TRBV5-1; d_call: NA; clone_size: few; j_call: TRBJ2-5
cdr3_aa: CASSQSGPPGRHTEGTEAFF; cdr3_nt: TGTGCCAGCAGCCAATCGGGACCTCCGGGACGACACACCGAAGGCACTGAAGCTTTCTTT; v_call: TRBV16; d_call: NA; clone_size: NA; j_call: TRBJ1-1
cdr3_aa: CASSLEGGVSEQYF; cdr3_nt: TGTGCCAGCAGTTTAGAAGGAGGGGTGTCCGAGCAGTACTTC; v_call: TRBV28; d_call: NA; clone_size: many; j_call: TRBJ2-7
cdr3_aa: CASSPGGGAHNEQFF; cdr3_nt: TGTGCCAGCTCACCGGGAGGGGGGGCACACAATGAGCAGTTCTTC; v_call: TRBV18; d_call: NA; clone_size: many; j_call: TRBJ2-1
cdr3_aa: CASSQNRGQTQYF; cdr3_nt: TGTGCCAGCAGCCAGAACAGGGGTCAGACCCAGTACTTC; v_call: TRBV3-1; d_call: TRBD1; clone_size: many; j_call: TRBJ2-5
cdr3_aa: CASSPATGYEQYF; cdr3_nt: TGTGCCAGCAGCCCGGCTACAGGGTACGAGCAGTACTTC; v_call: TRBV7-3; d_call: NA; clone_size: few; j_call: TRBJ2-7
cdr3_aa: CASSFTAEGPQHF; cdr3_nt: TGTGCCAGCAGCTTTACGGCCGAGGGGCCCCAGCATTTT; v_call: TRBV5-6; d_call: NA; clone_size: few; j_call: TRBJ1-5
cdr3_aa: CATSASNQIYEQYF; cdr3_nt: TGTGCCACCAGTGCCTCAAATCAAATCTACGAGCAGTACTTC; v_call: TRBV24-1; d_call: NA; clone_size: NA; j_call: TRBJ2-7
cdr3_aa: CSALTGGYEQYF; cdr3_nt: TGCAGCGCCTTGACAGGGGGCTACGAGCAGTACTTC; v_call: TRBV29-1; d_call: TRBD1; clone_size: NA; j_call: TRBJ2-7
cdr3_aa: CASTRSPSYEQYF; cdr3_nt: TGTGCCAGCACCCGTAGTCCCTCCTACGAGCAGTACTTC; v_call: TRBV2; d_call: NA; clone_size: many; j_call: TRBJ2-7
cdr3_aa: CASSLAQLAPILSSYNEQFF; cdr3_nt: TGTGCCAGCAGCTTAGCGCAACTAGCGCCGATATTGAGCTCCTACAATGAGCAGTTCTTC; v_call: TRBV7-8; d_call: TRBD2; clone_size: many; j_call: TRBJ2-1
cdr3_aa: CARMGINGYTF; cdr3_nt: TGTGCCAGAATGGGTATCAATGGCTACACCTTC; v_call: TRBV2; d_call: NA; clone_size: many; j_call: TRBJ1-2
cdr3_aa: CASSSGGQTQNIQYF; cdr3_nt: TGTGCCAGTAGTAGTGGAGGGCAGACACAAAACATTCAGTACTTC; v_call: TRBV19; d_call: NA; clone_size: NA; j_call: TRBJ2-4
cdr3_aa: CASSHALAGATDTQYF; cdr3_nt: TGTGCCAGCAGCCACGCACTAGCGGGAGCTACAGATACGCAGTATTTT; v_call: TRBV3-1; d_call: TRBD2; clone_size: NA; j_call: TRBJ2-3
cdr3_aa: CTSSLVLNEQFF; cdr3_nt: TGTACCAGCAGCTTAGTTTTGAATGAGCAGTTCTTC; v_call: TRBV7-9; d_call: NA; clone_size: many; j_call: TRBJ2-1
cdr3_aa: CASSQETSGVYEQYF; cdr3_nt: TGTGCCAGCAGCCAAGAGACTAGCGGGGTTTACGAGCAGTACTTC; v_call: TRBV4-2; d_call: TRBD2; clone_size: few; j_call: TRBJ2-7
cdr3_aa: CASSESGDRPIFPDTQYF; cdr3_nt: TGCGCCAGCAGTGAGTCGGGGGACCGACCAATTTTTCCAGATACGCAGTATTTT; v_call: TRBV10-1; d_call: NA; clone_size: few; j_call: TRBJ2-3
cdr3_aa: CASSGGSYNEQFF; cdr3_nt: TGTGCCAGCAGCGGGGGATCCTACAATGAGCAGTTCTTC; v_call: TRBV2; d_call: NA; clone_size: many; j_call: TRBJ2-1
cdr3_aa: CSAIGQGDSPLHF; cdr3_nt: TGCAGTGCTATTGGGCAGGGAGACTCACCCCTCCACTTT; v_call: TRBV20-1; d_call: NA; clone_size: NA; j_call: TRBJ1-6
cdr3_aa: CASSSRLAGVNNEQFF; cdr3_nt: TGTGCCAGCAGTTCACGACTAGCGGGAGTGAACAATGAGCAGTTCTTC; v_call: TRBV28; d_call: TRBD2; clone_size: many; j_call: TRBJ2-1
cdr3_aa: CSVVTDVNTEAFF; cdr3_nt: TGCAGCGTTGTAACGGACGTGAACACTGAAGCTTTCTTT; v_call: TRBV29-1; d_call: NA; clone_size: many; j_call: TRBJ1-1
cdr3_aa: CASSVEPGELEKLFF; cdr3_nt: TGTGCCAGCAGCGTAGAACCAGGGGAACTCGAAAAACTGTTTTTT; v_call: TRBV9; d_call: NA; clone_size: few; j_call: TRBJ1-4
cdr3_aa: CASSLAPVNTEAFF; cdr3_nt: TGTGCCAGCAGCTTAGCTCCGGTGAACACTGAAGCTTTCTTT; v_call: TRBV7-8; d_call: NA; clone_size: many; j_call: TRBJ1-1
cdr3_aa: CSVDRGKNTEAFF; cdr3_nt: TGCAGCGTCGACAGGGGGAAGAACACTGAAGCTTTCTTT; v_call: TRBV29-1; d_call: TRBD1; clone_size: few; j_call: TRBJ1-1
cdr3_aa: CSVDYRGGGTEAFF; cdr3_nt: TGCAGCGTTGACTACAGGGGAGGGGGCACTGAAGCTTTCTTT; v_call: TRBV29-1; d_call: TRBD1; clone_size: NA; j_call: TRBJ1-1
cdr3_aa: CASSYSVRYRMNTEAFF; cdr3_nt: TGTGCCAGCAGTTACTCGGTCAGATACCGCATGAACACTGAAGCTTTCTTT; v_call: TRBV6-5; d_call: NA; clone_size: NA; j_call: TRBJ1-1
cdr3_aa: CSVETRTSGRKQFF; cdr3_nt: TGCAGCGTTGAAACCCGGACTAGCGGGAGAAAGCAGTTCTTC; v_call: TRBV29-1; d_call: TRBD2; clone_size: many; j_call: TRBJ2-1
cdr3_aa: CASTEGGGPNEQFF; cdr3_nt: TGTGCCAGCACCGAGGGCGGAGGGCCCAATGAGCAGTTCTTC; v_call: TRBV9; d_call: NA; clone_size: NA; j_call: TRBJ2-1
cdr3_aa: CASKAGGLAFF; cdr3_nt: TGTGCCAGTAAAGCAGGTGGGTTGGCTTTCTTT; v_call: TRBV19; d_call: NA; clone_size: few; j_call: TRBJ1-1
cdr3_aa: CASGLSGTEAFF; cdr3_nt: TGTGCTAGTGGGTTAAGTGGCACTGAAGCTTTCTTT; v_call: TRBV12-5; d_call: NA; clone_size: many; j_call: TRBJ1-1
cdr3_aa: CASSLREGGLAGTDTQYF; cdr3_nt: TGTGCCAGCAGTTTAAGAGAGGGGGGACTAGCGGGCACAGATACGCAGTATTTT; v_call: TRBV28; d_call: TRBD2; clone_size: many; j_call: TRBJ2-3
cdr3_aa: CASSQTGGKFF; cdr3_nt: TGTGCCAGCAGCCAGACAGGGGGGAAGTTCTTC; v_call: TRBV3-1; d_call: TRBD1; clone_size: many; j_call: TRBJ2-1
cdr3_aa: CASSPLGFRGYTF; cdr3_nt: TGCGCCAGCAGCCCTCTGGGCTTCCGGGGCTACACCTTC; v_call: TRBV4-1; d_call: NA; clone_size: few; j_call: TRBJ1-2
cdr3_aa: CASSLDYGTGRTGELFF; cdr3_nt: TGTGCCAGCAGCTTAGATTACGGGACAGGGAGGACCGGGGAGCTGTTTTTT; v_call: TRBV11-3; d_call: TRBD1; clone_size: NA; j_call: TRBJ2-2
cdr3_aa: CASSRDRGAQEQFF; cdr3_nt: TGTGCCAGCAGTCGGGACAGGGGTGCGCAGGAGCAGTTCTTC; v_call: TRBV6-1; d_call: TRBD1; clone_size: many; j_call: TRBJ2-1
cdr3_aa: CAWSGTGVLGSNEKLFF; cdr3_nt: TGTGCCTGGAGCGGGACAGGGGTCCTAGGGTCTAATGAAAAACTGTTTTTT; v_call: TRBV30; d_call: TRBD1; clone_size: many; j_call: TRBJ1-4
cdr3_aa: CASSRAIYEQYF; cdr3_nt: TGTGCCAGCTCGAGGGCGATTTACGAGCAGTACTTC; v_call: TRBV2; d_call: NA; clone_size: many; j_call: TRBJ2-7
cdr3_aa: CASSLRRESQNQPQHF; cdr3_nt: TGTGCCAGCTCACTCCGCCGGGAGAGCCAAAATCAGCCCCAGCATTTT; v_call: TRBV18; d_call: NA; clone_size: many; j_call: TRBJ1-5
cdr3_aa: CASSLSAGHSDEQYF; cdr3_nt: TGCGCTAGCAGCTTGTCTGCGGGACACTCAGACGAGCAGTACTTC; v_call: TRBV5-1; d_call: NA; clone_size: NA; j_call: TRBJ2-7
cdr3_aa: CASSPSQGGWAEAFF; cdr3_nt: TGTGCCAGCAGCCCCAGTCAGGGGGGGTGGGCTGAAGCTTTCTTT; v_call: TRBV2; d_call: TRBD1; clone_size: many; j_call: TRBJ1-1
cdr3_aa: CASSLVGPSGRATDTQYF; cdr3_nt: TGTGCCAGCAGCTTAGTAGGCCCTAGCGGGAGGGCCACAGATACGCAGTATTTT; v_call: TRBV11-3; d_call: TRBD2; clone_size: NA; j_call: TRBJ2-3
cdr3_aa: CASQGGEKLFF; cdr3_nt: TGTGCCAGCCAGGGTGGTGAAAAACTGTTTTTT; v_call: TRBV28; d_call: NA; clone_size: many; j_call: TRBJ1-4
cdr3_aa: CSASPPNDYYGYTF; cdr3_nt: TGCAGTGCTAGCCCCCCTAACGACTACTATGGCTACACCTTC; v_call: TRBV20-1; d_call: NA; clone_size: NA; j_call: TRBJ1-2
cdr3_aa: CAWAQLGYSGNTIYF; cdr3_nt: TGTGCCTGGGCCCAGTTGGGGTACTCTGGAAACACCATATATTTT; v_call: TRBV30; d_call: NA; clone_size: many; j_call: TRBJ1-3
cdr3_aa: CASSPPGQGATFF; cdr3_nt: TGTGCCAGCAGCCCTCCGGGACAGGGGGCGACTTTCTTT; v_call: TRBV6-1; d_call: TRBD1; clone_size: few; j_call: TRBJ1-1
cdr3_aa: CASSQSSGATGFSEKLFF; cdr3_nt: TGCGCCAGCAGCCAATCCTCCGGAGCGACAGGGTTTAGCGAAAAACTGTTTTTT; v_call: TRBV4-1; d_call: TRBD1; clone_size: NA; j_call: TRBJ1-4
cdr3_aa: CASSEGLAGGALGYEQYF; cdr3_nt: TGTGCCAGCAGCGAGGGACTAGCGGGAGGGGCCCTGGGTTACGAGCAGTACTTC; v_call: TRBV9; d_call: TRBD2; clone_size: few; j_call: TRBJ2-7
cdr3_aa: CASSLKQGAWEQYF; cdr3_nt: TGTGCCAGCAGCTTGAAACAGGGGGCGTGGGAGCAGTACTTC; v_call: TRBV7-2; d_call: TRBD1; clone_size: many; j_call: TRBJ2-7
cdr3_aa: CASSQGAGSGNTIYF; cdr3_nt: TGTGCCAGCAGTCAAGGGGCCGGCTCTGGAAACACCATATATTTT; v_call: TRBV27; d_call: NA; clone_size: many; j_call: TRBJ1-3
cdr3_aa: CASRIGEDVSYEQYF; cdr3_nt: TGTGCCAGCAGGATAGGGGAGGACGTCTCCTACGAGCAGTACTTC; v_call: TRBV5-4; d_call: NA; clone_size: NA; j_call: TRBJ2-7
cdr3_aa: CASSHTGIGHTEAFF; cdr3_nt: TGTGCCAGCAGTCATACAGGGATAGGGCACACTGAAGCTTTCTTT; v_call: TRBV12-3/TRBV12-4; d_call: NA; clone_size: many; j_call: TRBJ1-1